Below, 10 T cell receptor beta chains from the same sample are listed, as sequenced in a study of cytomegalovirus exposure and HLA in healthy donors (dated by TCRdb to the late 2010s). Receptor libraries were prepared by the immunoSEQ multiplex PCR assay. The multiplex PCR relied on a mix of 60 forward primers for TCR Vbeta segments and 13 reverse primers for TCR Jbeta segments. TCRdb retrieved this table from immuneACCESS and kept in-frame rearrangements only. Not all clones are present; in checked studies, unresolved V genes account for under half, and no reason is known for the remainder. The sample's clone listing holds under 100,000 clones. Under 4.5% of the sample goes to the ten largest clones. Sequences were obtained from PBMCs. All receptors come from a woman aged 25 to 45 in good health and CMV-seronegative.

The CDR3 nucleotides read TGTGCCAGCAGTTTGCAGGTCTACAATGAGCAGTTCTTC. Encoded protein: CASSLQVYNEQFF. The genes are TRBV27 and TRBJ2-1, with D unresolved. The CDR3 has 13 residues. The V and J ends lost 3 bases and 3 bases respectively, with 6 bases between them. CDR1 is MNHEY and CDR2 is SMNVEV in the germline V gene (reference sequence).

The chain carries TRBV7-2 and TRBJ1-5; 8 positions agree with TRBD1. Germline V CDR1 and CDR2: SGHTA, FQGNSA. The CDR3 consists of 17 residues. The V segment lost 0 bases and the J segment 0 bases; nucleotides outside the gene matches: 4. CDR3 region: CASSLATTGDSNQPQHF. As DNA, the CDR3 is TGTGCCAGCAGCTTAGCGACGACAGGGGATAGCAATCAGCCCCAGCATTTT.

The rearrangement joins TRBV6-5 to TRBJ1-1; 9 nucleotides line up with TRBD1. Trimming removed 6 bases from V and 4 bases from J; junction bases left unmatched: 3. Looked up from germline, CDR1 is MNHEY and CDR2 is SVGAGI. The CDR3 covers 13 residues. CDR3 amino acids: CASRGQGATEAFF. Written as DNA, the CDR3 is TGTGCCAGCAGGGGACAGGGCGCCACTGAAGCTTTCTTT.

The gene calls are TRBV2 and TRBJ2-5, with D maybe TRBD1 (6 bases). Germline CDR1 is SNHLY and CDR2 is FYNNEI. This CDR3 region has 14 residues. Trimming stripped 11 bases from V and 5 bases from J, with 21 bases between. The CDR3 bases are TGTGCCGGCGATCAAACAGGGCCTGGGGAGACCCAGTACTTC. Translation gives CAGDQTGPGETQYF.

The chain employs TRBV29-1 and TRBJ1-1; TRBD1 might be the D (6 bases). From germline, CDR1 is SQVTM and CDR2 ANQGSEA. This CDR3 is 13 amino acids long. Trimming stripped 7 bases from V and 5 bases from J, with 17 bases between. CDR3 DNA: TGCAGCGCCCAAAGGGGGGGAAATACTGAAGCTTTCTTT. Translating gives CSAQRGGNTEAFF.

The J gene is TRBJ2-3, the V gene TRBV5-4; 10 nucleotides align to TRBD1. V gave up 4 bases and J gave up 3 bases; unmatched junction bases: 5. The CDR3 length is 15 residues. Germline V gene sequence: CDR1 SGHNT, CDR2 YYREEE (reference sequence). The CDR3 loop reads CASSPGQGKTDTQYF. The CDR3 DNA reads TGTGCCAGCAGCCCGGGACAGGGGAAGACAGATACGCAGTATTTT.

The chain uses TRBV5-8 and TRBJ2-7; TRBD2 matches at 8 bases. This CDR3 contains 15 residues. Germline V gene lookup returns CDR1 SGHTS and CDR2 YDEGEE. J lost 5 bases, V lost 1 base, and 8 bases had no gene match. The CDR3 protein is CASSLFPGGVNEQYF. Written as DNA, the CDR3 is TGTGCCAGCAGCTTGTTTCCGGGAGGGGTGAACGAGCAGTACTTC. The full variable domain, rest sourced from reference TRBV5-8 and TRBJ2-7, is EAGVTQSPTHLIKTRGQQATLRCSPISGHTSVYWYQQALGLGLQFLLWYDEGEERNRGNFPPRFSGRQFPNYSSELNVNALELEDSALYLCASSLFPGGVNEQYFGPGTRLTVT.

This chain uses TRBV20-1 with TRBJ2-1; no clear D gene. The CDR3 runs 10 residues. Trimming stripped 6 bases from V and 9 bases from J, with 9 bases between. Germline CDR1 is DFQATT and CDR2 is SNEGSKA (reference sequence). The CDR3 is CSAQLAEQFF. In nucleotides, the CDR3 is TGCAGTGCCCAGTTGGCTGAGCAGTTCTTC.

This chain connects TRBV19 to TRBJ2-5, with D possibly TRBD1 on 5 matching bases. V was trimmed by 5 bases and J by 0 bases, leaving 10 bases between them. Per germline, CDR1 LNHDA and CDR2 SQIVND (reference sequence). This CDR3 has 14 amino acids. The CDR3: CASSSPGYQETQYF. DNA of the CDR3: TGTGCCAGTAGTTCCCCAGGGTACCAAGAGACCCAGTACTTC. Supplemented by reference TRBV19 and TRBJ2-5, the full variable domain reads DGGITQSPKYLFRKEGQNVTLSCEQNLNHDAMYWYRQDPGQGLRLIYYSQIVNDFQKGDIAEGYSVSREKKESFPLTVTSAQKNPTAFYLCASSSPGYQETQYFGPGTRLLVL.

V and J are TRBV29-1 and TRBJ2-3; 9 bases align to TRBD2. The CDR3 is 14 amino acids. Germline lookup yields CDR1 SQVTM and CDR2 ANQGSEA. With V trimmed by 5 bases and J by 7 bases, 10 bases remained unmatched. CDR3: CSVQAGGGMNTQYF. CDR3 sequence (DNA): TGCAGCGTTCAGGCGGGAGGGGGGATGAATACGCAGTATTTT.